The entry below describes one T cell receptor (beta chain). Its antigen is currently unknown. 5'RACE template switching generated TCR cDNA, adding a universal primer site and UMIs. TCRdb passed the 5' RACE reads through MiXCR, listing each CDR3 protein once. The table has hundreds of thousands of distinct CDR3 sequences, 9% to 15% seen once. This sample stems from a study of T cells after yellow fever vaccination. Overall study context: Each low-cell-number fraction was prepared by means of SMART-Seq v4 Ultra Low Input.

V was cut by 8 bases and J by 2 bases, with 7 bases left in between. The CDR3 runs 12 residues. Germline values: CDR1 ENHRY, CDR2 SYGVKD. Points from the study as a whole: FACS-sorted repertoires might harbor abundant contaminating clonotypes from the bulk population. Most clones from primary vaccination were detected again post-booster (just over 95% CD4, roughly 91% CD8).

The chain recombines TRBV10-3 with TRBJ1-3; D is undetermined. The receptor comes from a man in his thirties or forties who received the YFV17D yellow fever vaccine. The sequencing here drew on PBMCs, taken on the day of the yellow fever booster vaccination. Here the CDR3 DNA reads TGTGCCATCCGAGCGGCTGGAAACACCATATATTTT. Protein product: CAIRAAGNTIYF.